This TCR beta chain was identified in a study of blood T cell repertoires in COVID-19. Study at large: The United States, Italy and Spain provided the acute and convalescent COVID-19 samples. PBMCs, B-cell-depleted T cells, or T cells were the source of the cDNA or gDNA that made up the material.

CDR3 length: 15 amino acids. Germline loops: CDR1 SEHNR, CDR2 FQNEAQ (reference sequence). V was trimmed by 5 bases and J by 0 bases, leaving 14 bases between them. In the authors' workflow: Reference gene primer amplification gave estimated nucleated cell counts. Only in-frame clones appear in the TCRdb table, and some are missing; sequencing was by immunoSEQ multiplex PCR. That table supplies the V and J calls and clone size; D and trimming were determined from the DNA. The data contain roughly 30,000 clones, roughly 88% of them singletons. The sequence was obtained from a human donor in a cohort sampled during active COVID-19. The sequencing input was peripheral blood. The V and J genes are TRBV7-9 and TRBJ2-7; TRBD1 might be the D (6 bases). CDR3 in DNA: TGTGCCAGCAGCCCTTCTAGGGGGAGCTCCTACGAGCAGTACTTC. Its translation: CASSPSRGSSYEQYF.